The present TCR beta chain was sequenced within a study of blood T cell repertoires in COVID-19. Repertoires were generated with immunoSEQ multiplex PCR, while TCRdb's copy carries only in-frame clones and drops some. Among 400,000 to 550,000 clones listed, roughly 85% were seen once. Individuals drawn from 24 US areas were about 18 to 89 years old. V was pared by 5 bases and J by 4 bases, with 15 bases between. Germline V gives CDR1 SSHAT, CDR2 FNYEAQ (reference sequence). The CDR3 is made up of 15 amino acids. The chain uses TRBV7-7 and TRBJ2-1; TRBD1 is a possible D gene (5 bases). Sequenced material: PBMCs or T cells enriched from blood (not recorded which). The receptor was derived from a woman younger than 35 with acute COVID-19. The chain's CDR3 is CASSPGSYLYNEQFF. For the CDR3, the DNA is TGTGCCAGCAGCCCAGGGTCTTACCTTTACAATGAGCAGTTCTTC.